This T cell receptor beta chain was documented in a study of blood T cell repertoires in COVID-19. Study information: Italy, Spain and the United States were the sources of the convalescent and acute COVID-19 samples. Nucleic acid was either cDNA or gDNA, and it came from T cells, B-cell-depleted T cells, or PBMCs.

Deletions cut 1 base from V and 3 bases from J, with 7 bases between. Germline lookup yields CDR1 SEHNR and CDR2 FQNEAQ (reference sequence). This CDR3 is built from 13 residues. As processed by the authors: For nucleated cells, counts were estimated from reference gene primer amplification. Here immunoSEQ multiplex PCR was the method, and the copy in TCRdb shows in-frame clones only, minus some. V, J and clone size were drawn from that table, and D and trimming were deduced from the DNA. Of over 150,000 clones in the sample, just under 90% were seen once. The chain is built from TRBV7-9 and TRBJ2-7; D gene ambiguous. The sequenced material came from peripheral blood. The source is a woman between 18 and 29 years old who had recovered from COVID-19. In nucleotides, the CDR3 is TGTGCCAGCAGCTTAGTGCAGTACTACGAGCAGTACTTC. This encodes CASSLVQYYEQYF.